The 24 T cell receptor beta chains below were found in one sample sequenced in a study of blood T cell repertoires in COVID-19. Profiling relied on immunoSEQ multiplex PCR, and the TCRdb table lists in-frame clones only, not all of them. Among 250,000 to 300,000 clones listed, approximately 90% were seen once. The specimen sequenced was PBMCs or T cells enriched from blood (not recorded which). Receptors originate from a man aged 35-49 years who had recovered from COVID-19.

The genes are TRBV7-2 and TRBJ2-7; 9 nucleotides match TRBD1. Germline assignment: CDR1 SGHTA and CDR2 FQGNSA. CDR3 length: 17 amino acids. V dropped 0 bases and J dropped 0; count of bases not matched to a gene: 6. DNA for the CDR3: TGTGCCAGCAGCTTAGCCCCAGGGACAGGGTTCTCCTACGAGCAGTACTTC. Protein sequence: CASSLAPGTGFSYEQYF.

J is TRBJ2-7 and V is TRBV6-2 or TRBV6-3, with 9 positions matching TRBD1. V trimming: 2 bases; J trimming: 4 bases; junction bases outside the gene matches: 3. CDR3 length: 14 residues. CDR1 and CDR2 from the germline V gene are MNHEY and SVGEGT. In DNA, the CDR3 is TGTGCCAGCAGTTACCTACAGGGGGCTTACGAGCAGTACTTC. Its protein product is CASSYLQGAYEQYF.

This rearrangement joins TRBV18 to TRBJ1-3, with 8 bases fitting TRBD1. The CDR3 consists of 14 residues. CDR1 KGHSH and CDR2 LQKENI come from the germline V gene. V lost 6 bases and J lost 2; bases outside the gene matches: 3. CDR3 region: CASSPDRAGNTIYF. The CDR3 bases are TGTGCCAGCTCCCCGGACAGGGCTGGAAACACCATATATTTT.

The rearrangement uses TRBV19 and TRBJ2-5, with 7 bases lining up with TRBD1. This CDR3 comprises 14 residues. Trimming removed 6 bases from V and 5 bases from J; junction bases left unmatched: 9. Germline CDR1 and CDR2: LNHDA and SQIVND (reference sequence). CDR3 protein: CASSRTGVVETQYF. In nucleotides, the CDR3 is TGTGCCAGTAGCCGAACAGGGGTAGTGGAGACCCAGTACTTC. The whole variable domain, filled in from reference TRBV19 and TRBJ2-5, reads DGGITQSPKYLFRKEGQNVTLSCEQNLNHDAMYWYRQDPGQGLRLIYYSQIVNDFQKGDIAEGYSVSREKKESFPLTVTSAQKNPTAFYLCASSRTGVVETQYFGPGTRLLVL.

As regards this clone: Other DNA sequences in this sample translate to the same CDR3. The rearrangement joins TRBV5-1 to TRBJ1-3; 8 bases line up with TRBD1. Trimming at V came to 0 bases and at J to 1 base, leaving 0 bases not matched to a gene. The CDR3 runs to 15 residues. CDR1 and CDR2 from the germline V gene are SGHRS and YFSETQ. The CDR3 DNA is TGCGCCAGCAGCTTGGACAGGGGGTCTGGAAACACCATATATTTT. Amino acids: CASSLDRGSGNTIYF.

V and J are TRBV12-3 or TRBV12-4 and TRBJ1-1, with D tentatively TRBD1 (6 bases). The V gene lost 6 bases and the J gene lost 5 bases, with 13 bases spanning the gap. The length of the CDR3 is 13 residues. This chain's CDR3 is CASRGRGETEAFF. The DNA of the CDR3 is TGTGCCAGCAGGGGGAGGGGGGAGACTGAAGCTTTCTTT.

The J gene is TRBJ1-1, the V gene TRBV29-1; D gene unclear. CDR3 length equals 13 residues. V was cut by 1 base and J by 2 bases, with 8 bases left in between. Per germline, CDR1 SQVTM and CDR2 ANQGSEA. The CDR3 spells CSVEVPENTEAFF. CDR3 in DNA: TGCAGCGTTGAAGTCCCAGAAAACACTGAAGCTTTCTTT. Full variable domain (missing parts from reference TRBV29-1 and TRBJ1-1): SAVISQKPSRDICQRGTSLTIQCQVDSQVTMMFWYRQQPGQSLTLIATANQGSEATYESGFVIDKFPISRPNLTFSTLTVSNMSPEDSSIYLCSVEVPENTEAFFGQGTRLTVV.

This clone has ten or more counts. The rearrangement uses TRBV27 and TRBJ2-7; 11 bases align to TRBD2. Per the germline V gene, CDR1 is MNHEY and CDR2 is SMNVEV (reference sequence). The V and J ends lost 2 bases and 4 bases, in that order; junction bases with no gene match: 19. This CDR3 has 20 amino acids. The CDR3, as DNA: TGTGCCAGCAGTTTAGGATACGGGACTAGCGGACTCTACGGGGCTTACGAGCAGTACTTC. This translates into CASSLGYGTSGLYGAYEQYF.

About this clone itself: The identical CDR3 is also encoded by other nucleotide sequences in the sample. The V gene is TRBV28, the J gene TRBJ1-1; D unresolved. This CDR3 has 13 amino acids. Per the germline V gene, CDR1 is MDHEN and CDR2 is SYDVKM. V lost 2 bases and J 5 bases, leaving 9 bases between the germline ends. The CDR3 region has the DNA TGTGCCAGCAGTTTACCGGGTTGGACTGAAGCTTTCTTT. It is translated as CASSLPGWTEAFF.

V is TRBV5-6 and J is TRBJ1-2; TRBD1 aligns across 7 bases. The CDR3 runs to 14 residues. The V segment lost 5 bases and the J segment 4 bases; nucleotides outside the gene matches: 8. Germline V gives CDR1 SGHDT, CDR2 YYEEEE. CDR3 nucleotide sequence: TGTGCCAGCAGATCCGACAGGGTCCCCTATGGCTACACCTTC. It is translated as CASRSDRVPYGYTF. Filled out from reference TRBV5-6 and TRBJ1-2, the complete variable domain reads DAGVTQSPTHLIKTRGQQVTLRCSPKSGHDTVSWYQQALGQGPQFIFQYYEEEERQRGNFPDRFSGHQFPNYSSELNVNALLLGDSALYLCASRSDRVPYGYTFGSGTRLTVV.

The rearrangement uses TRBV4-1 and TRBJ1-5; no clear D. The CDR3 extends over 17 amino acids. The V end was cut by 2 bases, the J end by 2 bases, with 16 bases between. Germline lookup yields CDR1 MGHRA and CDR2 YSYEKL. The CDR3, as DNA: TGCGCCAGCAGCCAATCCGATATCCTACTCGGCAATCAGCCCCAGCATTTT. Translated, it gives CASSQSDILLGNQPQHF.

This clone was observed a single time. This chain uses TRBV5-1 with TRBJ2-7; possibly TRBD1 for D (6 bases). The germline V and J ends were trimmed by 4 bases and 5 bases, with 13 bases remaining between them. The CDR3 totals 13 residues. Germline V lookup: CDR1 SGHRS, CDR2 YFSETQ. The CDR3 sequence: CASSRYGGNEQYF. CDR3 DNA sequence: TGCGCCAGCAGCCGGTATGGGGGCAACGAGCAGTACTTC.

V usage is TRBV15 and J usage is TRBJ1-3, with D possibly matching TRBD1 (5 bases). Germline values: CDR1 LNHNV, CDR2 YYDKDF (reference sequence). V dropped 3 bases and J dropped 5 bases, with 20 bases sitting between them. The CDR3 spans 17 residues. DNA of the CDR3: TGTGCCACCAGCAGGGCCCCCCCGGGGAGGGGACGAAACACCATATATTTT. It is translated as CATSRAPPGRGRNTIYF.

This clone is a singleton in its sample. The chain links TRBV9 to TRBJ2-1, with 8 bases matching TRBD2. The germline gives CDR1 SGDLS, CDR2 YYNGEE. V lost 1 base, J lost 4 bases, and 7 bases stayed unmatched. The length of the CDR3 is 16 residues. Written as DNA, the CDR3 is TGTGCCAGCAGCGTAAGTGGGGCGGGGGGTTACAATGAGCAGTTCTTC. Translating it yields CASSVSGAGGYNEQFF.

The V call is TRBV3-1 (or the pseudogene TRBV3-2), the J call TRBJ2-3, with D possibly being TRBD2 (5 bases). CDR1 LGHDT and CDR2 YNNKEL come from the germline V gene (reference sequence). The CDR3 length is 13 residues. Trimming stripped 4 bases from V and 4 bases from J, with 9 bases between. For the CDR3, the DNA is TGTGCCAGCAGCCCCGGGGTCGCAGATACGCAGTATTTT. Translation: CASSPGVADTQYF.

V gene TRBV19 combines with J gene TRBJ1-5; 10 positions agree with TRBD1. V dropped 7 bases and J dropped 7; count of bases not matched to a gene: 10. The CDR3 has 15 residues. The germline CDR1 and CDR2 sequences are LNHDA and SQIVND (reference sequence). The CDR3 is CASTFPGTGEQPQHF. CDR3 nucleotide sequence: TGTGCCAGTACCTTTCCCGGGACAGGGGAACAGCCCCAGCATTTT. The full variable domain, its missing parts supplied by reference TRBV19 and TRBJ1-5, is DGGITQSPKYLFRKEGQNVTLSCEQNLNHDAMYWYRQDPGQGLRLIYYSQIVNDFQKGDIAEGYSVSREKKESFPLTVTSAQKNPTAFYLCASTFPGTGEQPQHFGDGTRLSIL.

The chain couples TRBV28 to TRBJ2-5; D may be TRBD1 (5 bases). V was shortened by 6 bases and J by 2 bases, with 16 bases between the two germline ends. This CDR3 spans 15 amino acids. CDR1 and CDR2 (germline): MDHEN, SYDVKM. CDR3 DNA sequence: TGTGCCAGCAGCCCCCACGGACAAACTCAAGAGACCCAGTACTTC. Protein product: CASSPHGQTQETQYF.

The chain carries TRBV10-3 and TRBJ1-5, with TRBD1 as a possible D gene (6 bases). In germline, CDR1 is ENHRY, CDR2 SYGVKD. CDR3 length equals 14 residues. Trimming removed 2 bases at V and 5 bases at J, with 10 bases between. In DNA form, the CDR3 reads TGTGCCATCAGTGAGGGGCCAGGGGATCAGCCCCAGCATTTT. Translation gives CAISEGPGDQPQHF.

The V call is TRBV27, the J call TRBJ2-3, with D perhaps matching TRBD2 (5 bases). The CDR3 has 15 residues. The ends were cut back, 2 bases at V and 0 bases at J, with 9 bases in the middle. The germline V gene has CDR1 MNHEY and CDR2 SMNVEV (reference sequence). The CDR3 spells CASSLAGDSTDTQYF. The CDR3 region has the DNA TGTGCCAGCAGTTTAGCGGGCGACAGCACAGATACGCAGTATTTT.

The CDR3 sequence is CASSGQGAPNTEAFF. The CDR3 DNA sequence: TGTGCCAGCAGTGGACAGGGGGCCCCGAACACTGAAGCTTTCTTT. This rearrangement joins TRBV2 to TRBJ1-1; TRBD1 agrees at 10 bases. The V and J ends lost 4 bases and 1 base, in that order; junction bases with no gene match: 3. CDR1 and CDR2 from the germline V gene are SNHLY and FYNNEI. The CDR3 is 15 residues long.

This clone showed up just a few times. The V and J genes are TRBV15 and TRBJ1-5; possible D gene TRBD1, 5 bases. The CDR3 has 13 amino acids. The V end was cut by 8 bases, the J end by 4 bases, with 12 bases between. Germline values: CDR1 LNHNV, CDR2 YYDKDF (reference sequence). The CDR3 region has the DNA TGTGCCACCGGAGAGCCAGGGAATCAGCCCCAGCATTTT. Amino acids: CATGEPGNQPQHF.

This chain uses TRBV9 with TRBJ2-2; a weak D match, TRBD1 (5 bases). The V gene lost 4 bases and the J gene lost 6 bases, with 10 bases spanning the gap. Germline V gene sequence: CDR1 SGDLS, CDR2 YYNGEE. The CDR3 sequence is 13 residues long. For the CDR3, the DNA is TGTGCCAGCAGCTTCTCAGGGTCCGGGGAGCTGTTTTTT. Amino acids: CASSFSGSGELFF.

This chain joins TRBV19 and TRBJ2-4; D is perhaps TRBD1 (7 bases). The ends were cut back, 2 bases at V and 0 bases at J, with 20 bases in the middle. Germline assignment: CDR1 LNHDA and CDR2 SQIVND (reference sequence). This CDR3 has 19 amino acids. The CDR3 here is CASSISTGTYDLAKNIQYF. The CDR3 DNA reads as TGTGCCAGTAGTATATCGACAGGGACTTATGACCTAGCCAAAAACATTCAGTACTTC. Complete variable domain (other parts from reference TRBV19 and TRBJ2-4): DGGITQSPKYLFRKEGQNVTLSCEQNLNHDAMYWYRQDPGQGLRLIYYSQIVNDFQKGDIAEGYSVSREKKESFPLTVTSAQKNPTAFYLCASSISTGTYDLAKNIQYFGAGTRLSVL.

The chain has TRBV7-9 and TRBJ2-5; D possibly corresponds to TRBD2 (6 bases). CDR3 length: 15 residues. In germline, CDR1 is SEHNR, CDR2 FQNEAQ (reference sequence). Trimming cost V 5 bases and J 4 bases, with 17 bases left between them. CDR3 in DNA: TGTGCCAGCAGCATCCAGGTGACCGGGGGAGAGACCCAGTACTTC. Its protein product is CASSIQVTGGETQYF.